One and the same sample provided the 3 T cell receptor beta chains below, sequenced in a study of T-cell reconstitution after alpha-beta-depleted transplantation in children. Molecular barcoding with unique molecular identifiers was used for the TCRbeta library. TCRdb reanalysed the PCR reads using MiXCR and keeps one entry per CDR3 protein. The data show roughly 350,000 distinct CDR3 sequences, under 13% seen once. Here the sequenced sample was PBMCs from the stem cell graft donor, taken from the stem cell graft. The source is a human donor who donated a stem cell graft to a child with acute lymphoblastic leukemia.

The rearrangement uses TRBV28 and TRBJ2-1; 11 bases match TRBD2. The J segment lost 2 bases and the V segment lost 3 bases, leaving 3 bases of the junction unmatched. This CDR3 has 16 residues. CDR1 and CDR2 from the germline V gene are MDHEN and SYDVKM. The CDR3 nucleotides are TGTGCCAGCAGTTTTACTAGCGGGAGCGCCTACAATGAGCAGTTCTTC. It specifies CASSFTSGSAYNEQFF.

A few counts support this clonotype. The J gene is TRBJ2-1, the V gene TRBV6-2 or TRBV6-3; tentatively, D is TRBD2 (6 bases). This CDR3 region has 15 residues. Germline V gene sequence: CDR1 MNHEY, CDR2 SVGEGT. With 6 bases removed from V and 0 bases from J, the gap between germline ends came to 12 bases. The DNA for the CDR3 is TGTGCCAGCAGAAACGGGAGACGCTCCTACAATGAGCAGTTCTTC. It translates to CASRNGRRSYNEQFF.

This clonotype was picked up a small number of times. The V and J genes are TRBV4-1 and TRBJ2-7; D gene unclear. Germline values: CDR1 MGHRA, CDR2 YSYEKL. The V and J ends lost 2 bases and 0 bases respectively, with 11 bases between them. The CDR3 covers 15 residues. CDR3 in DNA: TGCGCCAGCAGCCAACTGTCGTTCAGCTCCTACGAGCAGTACTTC. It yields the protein CASSQLSFSSYEQYF.